Below are 12 T cell receptor beta chains sequenced from a single sample in a study of response to subunit inactivated influenza vaccine. A single record per CDR3 protein comes from TCRdb applying MiXCR to the RT-PCR reads. In the table there are about 780,000 distinct CDR3 sequences, roughly 20% of which are singletons. Sequenced here: PBMCs from blood, sampled roughly 5 days after vaccination. Receptor source: a man in his fifties who received an inactivated influenza vaccine.

This chain uses TRBV5-1 with TRBJ2-7, with D perhaps TRBD1 (6 bases). CDR3 length: 13 residues. Germline CDR1 reads SGHRS; CDR2 reads YFSETQ. V lost 4 bases, J lost 3 bases, and 11 bases lay in between. In nucleotides, the CDR3 is TGCGCCAGCAGCCTGGGGGACAACTACGAGCAGTACTTC. This codes for CASSLGDNYEQYF.

J is TRBJ2-7 and V is TRBV12-3 or TRBV12-4, with 12 bases identical to TRBD1. CDR3 length: 15 residues. V trimming: 1 base; J trimming: 8 bases; junction bases outside the gene matches: 6. The CDR3 region is CASSLVGTGGLKQYF. For the CDR3, the DNA is TGTGCCAGCAGTTTAGTAGGGACAGGGGGCCTGAAGCAGTACTTC.

A few counts support this clonotype. The chain couples TRBV4-2 to TRBJ2-7, with 9 bases fitting TRBD2. The trim removed 3 bases at V and 3 bases at J, leaving 6 bases unmatched. CDR3 size: 15 residues. The V gene's germline CDR1 is LGHNA and CDR2 YNFKEQ. CDR3: CASSQSSGVNYEQYF. The CDR3 coding sequence is TGTGCCAGCAGCCAGTCTAGCGGGGTGAACTACGAGCAGTACTTC.

The gene calls are TRBV6-1 and TRBJ2-1; 8 positions agree with TRBD2. V was clipped by 2 bases and J by 9 bases; unmatched bases: 12. CDR3 length: 16 amino acids. CDR1 is MNHNS, CDR2 SASEGT, per germline. CDR3 DNA: TGTGCCAGCAGTGAAATAGACCGGGGGGGCCGGAGTGAGCAGTTCTTC. This encodes CASSEIDRGGRSEQFF.

J is TRBJ1-2 and V is TRBV29-1; a weak D match, TRBD1 (5 bases). Trimming took off 1 base at V and 2 bases at J, with 14 bases between the two ends. The germline V gene has CDR1 SQVTM and CDR2 ANQGSEA. The CDR3 runs 15 residues. This chain's CDR3 is CSVEGGKGINYGYTF. The CDR3 DNA sequence: TGCAGCGTTGAAGGGGGGAAGGGGATCAACTATGGCTACACCTTC.

In its sample, this clonotype was seen a few times. The V and J genes are TRBV6-2 or TRBV6-3 and TRBJ1-2; D unclear. The V end was cut by 6 bases, the J end by 2 bases, with 16 bases between. The CDR3 contains 15 residues. Germline loops: CDR1 MNHEY, CDR2 SVGEGT. The CDR3 coding sequence is TGTGCCAGCAGCTCAGGACGGATAGAGAACTATGGCTACACCTTC. It translates to CASSSGRIENYGYTF.

This chain joins TRBV15 and TRBJ2-3, with a weak D call TRBD2 (7 bases). Trimming removed 8 bases at V and 5 bases at J, with 20 bases between. Germline assignment: CDR1 LNHNV and CDR2 YYDKDF (reference sequence). CDR3 length equals 15 residues. The CDR3 here is CATRTGAGRVDTQYF. CDR3 nucleotides: TGTGCCACCCGTACGGGGGCAGGGAGGGTAGATACGCAGTATTTT.

This clonotype has ten or more counts. The genes are TRBV10-3 and TRBJ2-3; tentative D call: TRBD1 (6 bases). V was clipped by 4 bases and J by 2 bases, with 7 bases between them. The germline V gene has CDR1 ENHRY and CDR2 SYGVKD. This CDR3 region has 13 residues. The CDR3 loop reads CAISGGHTDTQYF. DNA of the CDR3: TGTGCCATCAGTGGGGGACACACAGATACGCAGTATTTT.

This clonotype was detected only a few times. For the CDR3, the DNA is TGTGCCAGCAGTTTGAGGCTAGCGGACCTCTACGAGCAGTACTTC. Protein: CASSLRLADLYEQYF. This chain uses TRBV12-3 or TRBV12-4 with TRBJ2-7; 7 positions agree with TRBD2. This CDR3 comprises 15 residues. V was clipped by 3 bases and J by 3 bases; unmatched bases: 8.

This clonotype was counted only a few times. The rearrangement uses TRBV10-2 and TRBJ1-1; perhaps TRBD1 as D (5 bases). Trimming shortened V by 3 bases and J by 4 bases, and 12 bases separated the two germline ends. This CDR3 has 14 amino acids. Germline CDR1 and CDR2: WSHSY and SAAADI. CDR3: CASSDRAGGTEAFF. The CDR3 region has the DNA TGCGCCAGCAGTGATAGGGCGGGGGGCACTGAAGCTTTCTTT.

This clonotype was detected ten times or more. J is TRBJ2-3 and V is TRBV20-1; no clear D gene. The CDR3 extends over 15 amino acids. Germline V gene data show CDR1 as DFQATT and CDR2 as SNEGSKA (reference sequence). V was trimmed by 0 bases and J by 4 bases, leaving 14 bases between them. CDR3 nucleotides: TGCAGTGCTAGAGATTCGGGTCGTGGGGCAGATACGCAGTATTTT. Residues: CSARDSGRGADTQYF.

The rearrangement links TRBV4-1 to TRBJ2-3, with TRBD2 as a possible D gene (6 bases). Germline-derived CDR1 and CDR2 are MGHRA and YSYEKL. CDR3 length: 16 amino acids. Trimming stripped 3 bases from V and 6 bases from J, with 19 bases between. In DNA form, the CDR3 reads TGCGCCAGCAGCCATGTGGGACTCCTCCCTCGGGATACGCAGTATTTT. As protein: CASSHVGLLPRDTQYF.